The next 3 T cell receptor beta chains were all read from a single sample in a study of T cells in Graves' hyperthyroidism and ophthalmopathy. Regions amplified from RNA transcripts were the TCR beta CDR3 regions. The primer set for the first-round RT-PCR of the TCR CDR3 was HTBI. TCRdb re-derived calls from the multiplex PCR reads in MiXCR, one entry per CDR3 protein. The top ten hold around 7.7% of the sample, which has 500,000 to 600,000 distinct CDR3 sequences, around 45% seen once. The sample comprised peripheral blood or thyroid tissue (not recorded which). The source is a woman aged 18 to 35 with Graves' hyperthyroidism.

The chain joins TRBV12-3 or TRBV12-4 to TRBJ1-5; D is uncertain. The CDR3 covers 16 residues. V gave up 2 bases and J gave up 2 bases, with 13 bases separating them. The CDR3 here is CASSLSRRRGNQPQHF. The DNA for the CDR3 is TGTGCCAGCAGTTTATCGAGGCGCAGAGGCAATCAGCCCCAGCATTTT.

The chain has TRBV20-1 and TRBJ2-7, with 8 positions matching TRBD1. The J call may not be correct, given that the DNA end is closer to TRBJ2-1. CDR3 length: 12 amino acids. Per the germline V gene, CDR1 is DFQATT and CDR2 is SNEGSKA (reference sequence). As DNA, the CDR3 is TGCAGTGCTAGACAGGGGGCGGGTGAGCAGTTCTTC. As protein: CSARQGAGEQFF.

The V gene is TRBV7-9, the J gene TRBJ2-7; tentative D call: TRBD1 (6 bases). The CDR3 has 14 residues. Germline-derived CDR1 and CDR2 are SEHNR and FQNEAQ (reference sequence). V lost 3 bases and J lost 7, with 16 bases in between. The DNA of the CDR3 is TGTGCCAGCAGCTTGAGCAGAGGGGACAATGAGCAGTACTTC. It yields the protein CASSLSRGDNEQYF.